The clone carrying this TCR beta chain has at least ten counts. Its antigen is not known. In germline, CDR1 is SSHAT, CDR2 FNYEAQ (reference sequence). The CDR3 totals 15 residues. Deletions cut 4 bases from V and 1 base from J, with 10 bases between. The data were taken from a study of T cells after yellow fever vaccination. Study as a whole: Low-cell-number fractions underwent preparation using SMART-Seq v4 Ultra Low Input.

Synthesis of TCR cDNA relied on 5'RACE template switching, which attached a universal primer site and UMIs. TCRdb reprocessed the 5' RACE reads via MiXCR and lists one record per CDR3 protein. The table has 100,000 to 150,000 distinct CDR3 sequences, under 8.5% seen once; the top ten hold about 2.7%. General study findings and limits: The booster saw the reappearance of most primary-vaccination clones (about 95% CD4, 88% CD8). Weaker, the secondary response had a peak occurring faster, on day 5 versus 15.

This receptor was identified in a man aged 18 to 35 who received the YFV17D yellow fever vaccine. The chain recombines TRBV7-7 with TRBJ2-2; possibly TRBD1 for D (6 bases). The source was CD4+ T cells sorted from PBMCs, collected 10 to 11 days after the first yellow fever vaccination. CDR3 protein: CASSWGQQNTGELFF. CDR3 DNA: TGTGCCAGCAGCTGGGGACAACAGAACACCGGGGAGCTGTTTTTT.